Listed here are 15 T cell receptor beta chains from one sample, sequenced in a study of T-cell reconstitution after alpha-beta-depleted transplantation in children. TCRbeta library construction was performed incorporating unique molecular identifiers. TCRdb re-called the PCR reads through MiXCR, storing one row per CDR3 protein. Among about 510,000 distinct CDR3 sequences listed, approximately 10% were seen once. This specimen consisted of PBMCs, mostly from graft donor cells, obtained 180 days after TCRalphabeta/CD19-depleted stem cell transplant. Receptors were obtained from a female patient aged 2-10 years who had a stem cell transplant for aplastic anemia, so the T cells may come from the graft donor.

In its sample, this clonotype was seen many times. This chain links TRBV5-5 with TRBJ2-1; perhaps TRBD2 as D (6 bases). Trimming pared 0 bases from V and 0 bases from J, leaving 7 bases between. The CDR3 consists of 15 residues. Germline loops: CDR1 SGHKS, CDR2 YYEKEE (reference sequence). As DNA, the CDR3 is TGTGCCAGCAGCTTGGGACTAGTCTCCTACAATGAGCAGTTCTTC. This translates into CASSLGLVSYNEQFF.

Only a few counts were recorded for this clonotype. This chain connects TRBV7-2 to TRBJ2-3; 9 nucleotides match TRBD2. CDR1 SGHTA and CDR2 FQGNSA come from the germline V gene. CDR3 length: 16 amino acids. The junction had 9 bases not matched to a gene; V was cut back by 5 bases and J by 3 bases. The CDR3 sequence is CASSPRGLAGTDTQYF. CDR3 bases: TGTGCCAGCAGCCCCCGGGGTCTAGCGGGGACAGATACGCAGTATTTT. The variable domain in full, with the rest retrieved from reference TRBV7-2 and TRBJ2-3, is GAGVSQSPSNKVTEKGKDVELRCDPISGHTALYWYRQSLGQGLEFLIYFQGNSAPDKSGLPSDRFSAERTGGSVSTLTIQRTQQEDSAVYLCASSPRGLAGTDTQYFGPGTRLTVL.

The chain joins TRBV18 to TRBJ2-3, with TRBD2 identical over 9 bases. The CDR3 consists of 15 residues. With 5 bases clipped from V and 2 bases from J, the junction kept 5 bases outside the gene matches. Germline loops: CDR1 KGHSH, CDR2 LQKENI. This chain's CDR3 is CASSFLAGPTDTQYF. The DNA for the CDR3 is TGTGCCAGCTCATTTCTAGCGGGGCCCACAGATACGCAGTATTTT.

The chain carries TRBV9 and TRBJ2-3; TRBD2 matches 7 bases. V dropped 3 bases and J dropped 4; count of bases not matched to a gene: 5. The CDR3 covers 14 residues. Germline CDR1 and CDR2: SGDLS and YYNGEE. The CDR3 sequence: CASSGRGVADTQYF. In DNA, the CDR3 is TGTGCCAGCAGCGGTCGGGGGGTCGCAGATACGCAGTATTTT.

The rearrangement links TRBV12-5 to TRBJ2-3; no reliable D call. Between the trimmed V and J ends, which lost 0 bases and 6 bases, there was a span of 10 bases. This CDR3 spans 14 amino acids. The germline CDR1 and CDR2 sequences are LGHNT and FRNRAP. The CDR3 nucleotides are TGTGCTAGTGGTTTGGTACCTTCGGCGGATACGCAGTATTTT. Its protein is CASGLVPSADTQYF.

This chain links TRBV11-3 with TRBJ1-2; 10 nucleotides align to TRBD1. The CDR3 extends over 15 amino acids. V lost 4 bases, J lost 5 bases, and 7 bases stayed unmatched. CDR1 is SGHNT, CDR2 YENEEA, per germline. In DNA form, the CDR3 reads TGTGCCAGCAGCTCACCCGGACAGGGGGGTTATGGCTACACCTTC. Its translation: CASSSPGQGGYGYTF.

The table lists this clonotype with a count of one. The chain is built from TRBV6-5 and TRBJ2-2; possibly TRBD1 for D (5 bases). Germline V gene sequence: CDR1 MNHEY, CDR2 SVGAGI. The V and J ends lost 2 bases and 1 base respectively, with 8 bases between them. The CDR3 has 15 amino acids. CDR3 sequence reads: CASSYQGKNTGELFF. CDR3 bases: TGTGCCAGCAGTTACCAGGGAAAGAACACCGGGGAGCTGTTTTTT.

This clonotype was detected only a few times. The chain employs TRBV7-9 and TRBJ2-3, with D perhaps matching TRBD1 or TRBD2 (5 bases each). Germline assignment: CDR1 SEHNR and CDR2 FQNEAQ (reference sequence). CDR3 size: 15 residues. Trimming removed 4 bases at V and 2 bases at J, with 13 bases between. CDR3 loop: CASSSRRGATDTQYF. CDR3 coding DNA: TGTGCCAGCAGCTCTCGGAGAGGGGCCACAGATACGCAGTATTTT.

This clonotype occurred many times. V gene TRBV3-1 combines with J gene TRBJ1-1; D call uncertain. Trimming cost V 0 bases and J 0 bases, with 5 bases left between them. Germline V lookup: CDR1 LGHDT, CDR2 YNNKEL (reference sequence). This CDR3 region has 14 residues. In nucleotides, the CDR3 is TGTGCCAGCAGCCAAGACAACATGAACACTGAAGCTTTCTTT. It translates to CASSQDNMNTEAFF.

The chain has TRBV12-3 or TRBV12-4 and TRBJ2-1; 7 bases agree with TRBD2. The CDR3 is 16 residues long. V gave up 2 bases and J gave up 4 bases; unmatched junction bases: 8. The CDR3 bases are TGTGCCAGCAGTTTAATGCGGGGGTCTAAATACAATGAGCAGTTCTTC. This encodes CASSLMRGSKYNEQFF.

This clonotype appeared a few times. The chain employs TRBV6-2 or TRBV6-3 and TRBJ2-7, with 8 positions matching TRBD1. CDR3 length: 14 amino acids. Per germline, CDR1 MNHEY and CDR2 SVGEGT. V dropped 2 bases and J dropped 3; count of bases not matched to a gene: 3. As DNA, the CDR3 is TGTGCCAGCAGTTACCGGACAGGGCTCTACGAGCAGTACGTC. Translating gives CASSYRTGLYEQYV.

The J gene is TRBJ2-1, the V gene TRBV4-3, with 11 bases that match TRBD2. The length of the CDR3 is 17 residues. CDR1 LGHNA and CDR2 YSLEER come from the germline V gene. Trimming took 4 bases from V and 4 from J; bases not matched to a gene: 9. CDR3 protein: CASSRGLAGRLYNEQFF. CDR3 DNA: TGCGCCAGCAGCCGAGGACTAGCGGGTAGGCTATACAATGAGCAGTTCTTC.

The chain has TRBV5-5 and TRBJ1-2, with D uncertain. This CDR3 region has 14 residues. Germline CDR1 and CDR2: SGHKS and YYEKEE (reference sequence). The V gene lost 2 bases and the J gene lost 2 bases, with 10 bases spanning the gap. In nucleotides, the CDR3 is TGTGCCAGCAGCTTATATGGAGCGAACTATGGCTACACCTTC. Residues: CASSLYGANYGYTF.

This clonotype was found many times. This rearrangement joins TRBV12-3 or TRBV12-4 to TRBJ2-5, with D unresolved. The CDR3 runs 14 residues. Trimming pared 3 bases from V and 0 bases from J, leaving 8 bases between. Written as DNA, the CDR3 is TGTGCCAGCAGTTTGAAAGGGTACCAAGAGACCCAGTACTTC. This codes for CASSLKGYQETQYF.

With respect to this clonotype: A read error may produce the germline difference seen at one junction end. The chain has TRBV28 and TRBJ2-6; D might be TRBD1 (5 bases). There are 14 residues in the CDR3. Germline V gives CDR1 MDHEN, CDR2 SYDVKM. The DNA for the CDR3 is TGTGCCAGCAGGCGGTTCTCTGGGGCCAACGGCCTGACTTTC. Translation: CASRRFSGANGLTF.